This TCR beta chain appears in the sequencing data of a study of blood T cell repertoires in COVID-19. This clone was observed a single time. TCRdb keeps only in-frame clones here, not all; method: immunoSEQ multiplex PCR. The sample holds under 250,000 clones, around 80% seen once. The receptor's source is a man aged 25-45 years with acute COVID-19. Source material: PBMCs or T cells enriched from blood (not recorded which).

As DNA, the CDR3 is TGTGCCAGCAGCTTGGACCTACCTAATTCACCCCTCCACTTT. Its protein is CASSLDLPNSPLHF. The chain carries TRBV5-6 and TRBJ1-6, with unresolved D. Trimming removed 0 bases at V and 6 bases at J, with 7 bases between. The CDR3 has 14 amino acids. The germline V gene encodes CDR1 SGHDT and CDR2 YYEEEE.